The 29 T cell receptor beta chains given below trace back to one sample, sequenced in a study of Ad26.COV2.S vaccination and SARS-CoV-2 variants. Treatment in this sample: 15 to 20 received Ad26.COV2.S at low or high dose, single or two shots; several received placebo; per-sample allocation not given. Samples analyzed were those drawn on day 63 after the first vaccine or placebo injection. Libraries were prepared by immunoSEQ multiplex PCR; TCRdb keeps only in-frame clonotypes and omits some of them. The sample shows approximately 350,000 clones, around 90% of them seen only once. The material was peripheral blood, obtained in a trial of Ad26.COV2.S vaccine versus placebo. Receptor source: a person aged 18 to 59 who received the Ad26.COV2.S COVID-19 vaccine or a placebo.

The gene calls are TRBV18 and TRBJ2-7, with D hard to call. Trimming shortened V by 0 bases and J by 3 bases, and 12 bases separated the two germline ends. Germline V gene sequence: CDR1 KGHSH, CDR2 LQKENI. This CDR3 is built from 15 residues. The DNA of the CDR3 is TGTGCCAGCTCACCACCTTTGGGCTCAGACTACGAGCAGTACTTC. This translates into CASSPPLGSDYEQYF.

The chain is built from TRBV11-3 and TRBJ1-6; D is unclear. Germline V gene sequence: CDR1 SGHNT, CDR2 YENEEA. V was pared by 5 bases and J by 10 bases, with 15 bases between. The CDR3 length is 14 residues. CDR3 nucleotides: TGTGCCAGCAGCCTGACCCGATCGGGATCACCCCTCCACTTT. Its translation is CASSLTRSGSPLHF.

This clone was recorded a few times. The sample carries other DNA sequences with the same CDR3. The chain joins TRBV10-3 to TRBJ1-2; 8 bases fit TRBD1. The V and J ends lost 10 bases and 3 bases, in that order; junction bases with no gene match: 7. Germline V lookup: CDR1 ENHRY, CDR2 SYGVKD. The CDR3 has 13 residues. The CDR3 sequence: CATGTGGDYGYTF. The CDR3 coding sequence is TGTGCCACCGGGACAGGAGGGGACTATGGCTACACCTTC.

This chain joins TRBV30 and TRBJ1-5; D is ambiguous. Germline V gene lookup returns CDR1 GTSNPN and CDR2 SVGIG (reference sequence). V was pared by 2 bases and J by 8 bases, with 13 bases between. CDR3 length: 13 amino acids. This CDR3 is CAWSLGSTEPQHF. The CDR3 bases are TGTGCCTGGAGTCTCGGGTCCACGGAGCCCCAGCATTTT.

This sequence joins TRBV30 and TRBJ1-2; possibly TRBD1 for D (6 bases). This CDR3 spans 16 amino acids. The germline CDR1 and CDR2 sequences are GTSNPN and SVGIG (reference sequence). V lost 3 bases to trimming and J lost 0 bases, with 17 bases between them. CDR3 nucleotide sequence: TGTGCCTGGAGCAAGACAGGCCGGCCCTCTAACTATGGCTACACCTTC. Protein sequence: CAWSKTGRPSNYGYTF.

The chain is built from TRBV29-1 and TRBJ2-2; 10 positions agree with TRBD1. This CDR3 spans 14 amino acids. Looked up from germline, CDR1 is SQVTM and CDR2 is ANQGSEA. Germline trimming cut 6 bases from V and 5 bases from J; bases unmatched to any gene: 6. The CDR3 bases are TGCAGCGTGGGACAGGGGATTGAGACCGGGGAGCTGTTTTTT. Encoded protein: CSVGQGIETGELFF.

This chain links TRBV29-1 with TRBJ2-2; no definite D call. This CDR3 is 13 amino acids long. V was cut by 4 bases and J by 1 base, with 7 bases left in between. CDR1 is SQVTM, CDR2 ANQGSEA, per germline. CDR3 in DNA: TGCAGCGTTGTAGGGTGGAACACCGGGGAGCTGTTTTTT. It encodes CSVVGWNTGELFF.

The CDR3 region is CASSLDNTGELFF. CDR3 coding DNA: TGTGCCAGCAGCTTAGACAACACCGGGGAGCTGTTTTTT. J is TRBJ2-2 and V is TRBV7-3; D gene ambiguous. V was pared by 2 bases and J by 2 bases, with 3 bases between. The V gene's germline CDR1 is SGHTA and CDR2 FQGTGA. The CDR3 totals 13 residues.

This chain links TRBV12-5 with TRBJ1-2; tentatively, D is TRBD1 (6 bases). Germline CDR1 is LGHNT and CDR2 is FRNRAP. The CDR3 is 15 residues long. The V gene lost 5 bases and the J gene lost 3 bases, with 16 bases spanning the gap. As DNA, the CDR3 is TGTGCTAGTGGTCCGGACGGGGGCAACTACTATGGCTACACCTTC. Translated, it gives CASGPDGGNYYGYTF.

The V and J genes are TRBV24-1 and TRBJ2-5; possibly TRBD1 or TRBD2 for D (5 bases each). V was trimmed by 3 bases and J by 3 bases, leaving 13 bases between them. Germline lookup yields CDR1 KGHDR and CDR2 SFDVKD. The CDR3 has 15 residues. The CDR3 region is CATSDGTESEETQYF. Written as DNA, the CDR3 is TGTGCCACCAGTGATGGGACGGAAAGCGAAGAGACCCAGTACTTC.

The chain is built from TRBV7-9 and TRBJ1-5, with 8 bases identical to TRBD1. This CDR3 has 19 residues. V gave up 1 base and J gave up 0 bases; unmatched junction bases: 11. Germline assignment: CDR1 SEHNR and CDR2 FQNEAQ (reference sequence). CDR3 sequence reads: CASSLVWDRMDHSNQPQHF. CDR3 nucleotides: TGTGCCAGCAGCTTAGTATGGGACAGGATGGACCATAGCAATCAGCCCCAGCATTTT.

V is TRBV9 and J is TRBJ1-3, with a weak D call TRBD1 (5 bases). Trimming removed 2 bases from V and 0 bases from J, with 9 bases in between. This CDR3 is 15 amino acids long. Germline lookup yields CDR1 SGDLS and CDR2 YYNGEE. CDR3 sequence (DNA): TGTGCCAGCAGCGTGGAGACAGCCTCTGGAAACACCATATATTTT. Its translation is CASSVETASGNTIYF.

This clone was counted only a few times. The chain carries TRBV21-1 and TRBJ2-3; no check of the table's D call, TRBD2, against the DNA was made. TRBV21-1 is reported as a pseudogene. CDR3 length: 11 residues. CDR3 DNA: TGTGCTCCTACTCGTAGTGGTACGCAGTATTTT. Translating gives CAPTRSGTQYF.

This clone showed up just once. This chain uses TRBV7-3 with TRBJ2-5; D is perhaps TRBD1 (5 bases). The CDR3 is made up of 14 amino acids. The V end was cut by 3 bases, the J end by 3 bases, with 11 bases between. CDR1 and CDR2 from the germline V gene are SGHTA and FQGTGA. The CDR3 loop reads CASSFSREEETQYF. For the CDR3, the DNA is TGTGCCAGCAGCTTTAGCAGGGAAGAAGAGACCCAGTACTTC.

This sequence joins TRBV6-5 and TRBJ1-6, with 7 nucleotides matching TRBD1. There are 15 residues in the CDR3. V dropped 7 bases and J dropped 6; count of bases not matched to a gene: 9. Germline loops: CDR1 MNHEY, CDR2 SVGAGI. Here the CDR3 reads CASTRGGTANSPLHF. The CDR3 nucleotides read TGTGCCAGCACCCGTGGGGGGACAGCTAATTCACCCCTCCACTTT.

The V call is TRBV5-6, the J call TRBJ2-7; a weak D match, TRBD2 (5 bases). Trimming stripped 6 bases from V and 0 bases from J, with 16 bases between. This CDR3 is built from 15 residues. Germline-derived CDR1 and CDR2 are SGHDT and YYEEEE. CDR3 nucleotide sequence: TGTGCCAGCATCCCAAGGAGGTCGGCCTCCTACGAGCAGTACTTC. This encodes CASIPRRSASYEQYF.

This clone has more than one count but fewer than ten. The rearrangement joins TRBV6-5 to TRBJ1-6; 10 positions match TRBD1. Trimming removed 1 base from V and 8 bases from J; junction bases left unmatched: 2. Germline V gene data show CDR1 as MNHEY and CDR2 as SVGAGI. There are 15 residues in the CDR3. CDR3 amino acids: CASSYYGTGDSPLHF. Here the CDR3 DNA reads TGTGCCAGCAGTTACTATGGGACAGGGGATTCACCCCTCCACTTT.

The CDR3 loop is CASSSGQKNSPLHF. In DNA, the CDR3 is TGTGCCAGCAGCTCGGGACAGAAGAATTCACCCCTCCACTTT. The chain recombines TRBV7-2 with TRBJ1-6; 7 bases map to TRBD1. The CDR3 totals 14 residues. The V and J ends lost 4 bases and 7 bases, in that order; junction bases with no gene match: 4. From germline, CDR1 is SGHTA and CDR2 FQGNSA. The entire variable domain, with the rest obtained from reference TRBV7-2 and TRBJ1-6, is as follows: GAGVSQSPSNKVTEKGKDVELRCDPISGHTALYWYRQSLGQGLEFLIYFQGNSAPDKSGLPSDRFSAERTGGSVSTLTIQRTQQEDSAVYLCASSSGQKNSPLHFGNGTRLTVT.

J is TRBJ2-5 and V is TRBV7-8; D remains ambiguous. Germline V gene data show CDR1 as SGHVS and CDR2 as FQNEAQ. Trimming shortened V by 1 base and J by 7 bases, and 13 bases separated the two germline ends. This CDR3 is 14 amino acids long. The CDR3 DNA is TGTGCCAGCAGCTTAGGGGGTAGCCCGGGGACCCAGTACTTC. Its translation is CASSLGGSPGTQYF. Filled out from reference TRBV7-8 and TRBJ2-5, the complete variable domain reads GAGVSQSPRYKVAKRGQDVALRCDPISGHVSLFWYQQALGQGPEFLTYFQNEAQLDKSGLPSDRFFAERPEGSVSTLKIQRTQQEDSAVYLCASSLGGSPGTQYFGPGTRLLVL.

The rearrangement links TRBV10-3 to TRBJ2-5; unclear D gene. The CDR3 is 13 residues long. The V gene's germline CDR1 is ENHRY and CDR2 SYGVKD. V lost 6 bases to trimming and J lost 4 bases, with 12 bases between them. CDR3 protein: CAIRTGPGETQYF. CDR3 in DNA: TGTGCCATCAGGACTGGGCCGGGAGAGACCCAGTACTTC.

The CDR3 nucleotides read TGTGCCAGCAGCTCGCCGGGACATTCGCCCACCGATACGCAGTATTTT. It specifies CASSSPGHSPTDTQYF. The chain combines TRBV5-6 with TRBJ2-3; tentatively, D is TRBD1 (6 bases). CDR3 length: 16 amino acids. V dropped 3 bases and J dropped 6 bases, with 20 bases sitting between them. Germline CDR1 is SGHDT and CDR2 is YYEEEE.

This rearrangement joins TRBV7-9 to TRBJ1-5, with D hard to call. Between the trimmed V and J ends, which lost 6 bases and 3 bases, there was a span of 12 bases. Germline V gene sequence: CDR1 SEHNR, CDR2 FQNEAQ (reference sequence). This CDR3 spans 14 amino acids. DNA for the CDR3: TGTGCCAGCAGTCGACCGGGAGACAATCAGCCCCAGCATTTT. This sequence encodes CASSRPGDNQPQHF.

V is TRBV10-3 and J is TRBJ1-1; D gene uncertain. The CDR3 runs 12 residues. Trimming removed 7 bases from V and 1 base from J, with 7 bases in between. CDR1 and CDR2 from the germline V gene are ENHRY and SYGVKD. The CDR3 DNA reads as TGTGCCATCAAGGTCGCGAACACTGAAGCTTTCTTT. Translation gives CAIKVANTEAFF.

This rearrangement joins TRBV6-5 to TRBJ1-2; the match to TRBD1 covers 8 bases. Per the germline V gene, CDR1 is MNHEY and CDR2 is SVGAGI. V dropped 2 bases and J dropped 7; count of bases not matched to a gene: 3. The CDR3 is 13 amino acids. CDR3 sequence reads: CASSYGTGGGYTF. CDR3 bases: TGTGCCAGCAGTTACGGGACAGGTGGTGGCTACACCTTC.

V gene TRBV19 combines with J gene TRBJ2-1, with 10 bases aligning to TRBD1. V shed 4 bases, J shed 8 bases, and the junction held 5 bases outside the gene matches. The CDR3 sequence is 14 residues long. Germline CDR1 and CDR2: LNHDA and SQIVND (reference sequence). CDR3 loop: CASSRQGARDEQFF. The CDR3, as DNA: TGTGCCAGTAGTAGACAGGGGGCTCGGGATGAGCAGTTCTTC.

This sequence joins TRBV4-1 and TRBJ1-2; D is unclear. This CDR3 is 15 amino acids long. CDR1 MGHRA and CDR2 YSYEKL come from the germline V gene. The V end lost 2 bases, the J end lost 2 bases, and 12 bases lay between the germline ends. The CDR3: CASSQRQSPNYGYTF. DNA of the CDR3: TGCGCCAGCAGCCAACGGCAGAGCCCGAACTATGGCTACACCTTC.

V is TRBV18 and J is TRBJ1-2; 9 bases map to TRBD1. The CDR3 extends over 14 amino acids. In germline, CDR1 is KGHSH, CDR2 LQKENI. The V segment lost 1 base and the J segment 6 bases; nucleotides outside the gene matches: 3. CDR3 sequence reads: CASSPRGTGNGYTF. Written as DNA, the CDR3 is TGTGCCAGCTCACCACGGGGGACAGGGAATGGCTACACCTTC. Variable domain in full (rest from reference TRBV18 and TRBJ1-2): NAGVMQNPRHLVRRRGQEARLRCSPMKGHSHVYWYRQLPEEGLKFMVYLQKENIIDESGMPKERFSAEFPKEGPSILRIQQVVRGDSAAYFCASSPRGTGNGYTFGSGTRLTVV.

This clone came up once. The gene calls are TRBV2 and TRBJ2-3, with TRBD1 matching over 9 bases. Germline V gene lookup returns CDR1 SNHLY and CDR2 FYNNEI. This CDR3 comprises 12 residues. The ends lost 7 bases at V and 6 bases at J; junction bases unmatched: 2. CDR3 region: CASNTGGDTQYF. CDR3 coding DNA: TGTGCCAGCAATACAGGGGGCGATACGCAGTATTTT.

The chain recombines TRBV7-8 with TRBJ2-5; D gene unclear. CDR3 length: 13 residues. Per germline, CDR1 SGHVS and CDR2 FQNEAQ. The V gene lost 4 bases and the J gene lost 3 bases, with 9 bases spanning the gap. The CDR3 loop reads CASSSDTEETQYF. In DNA form, the CDR3 reads TGTGCCAGCAGCTCCGACACGGAAGAGACCCAGTACTTC.